These T cell receptor beta chains were read from a single sample in a study of blood T cell repertoires in COVID-19. Sequencing was performed with immunoSEQ multiplex PCR; in TCRdb, only in-frame clones are kept and a portion is missing. The sample has approximately 260,000 clones; roughly nine tenths are singletons. Sequencing was done on a sample of peripheral blood. The receptors were sampled from a woman in her thirties or forties who had recovered from COVID-19. Each CDR3 is given with its conserved first and last residue. D genes are given only for firm matches. The size field is filled for only some rows; it gives once, few, many or a size class.

CDR3nt: TGTGCCAGCGGAGACAGGATTCCCTACGAGCAGTACTTC; CDR3aa: CASGDRIPYEQYF; j_gene: TRBJ2-7; d_gene: -; abundance: -; v_gene: TRBV28
CDR3nt: TGTGCCACGGGGACAGGGAATCAGCCCCAGCATTTT; CDR3aa: CATGTGNQPQHF; j_gene: TRBJ1-5; d_gene: TRBD1; abundance: -; v_gene: TRBV18
CDR3nt: TGTGCCAGCAGCTTGGCGGGGACTGGAAACACCATATATTTT; CDR3aa: CASSLAGTGNTIYF; j_gene: TRBJ1-3; d_gene: -; abundance: once; v_gene: TRBV5-4
CDR3nt: TGTGCCAGCAGTTTAACATTGGGGCAGGGTCAGGGCTACACCTTC; CDR3aa: CASSLTLGQGQGYTF; j_gene: TRBJ1-2; d_gene: -; abundance: -; v_gene: TRBV27
CDR3nt: TGTGCCAGCTCACCCCCGGGGGTAAGTACCCCTTACGAGCAGTACTTC; CDR3aa: CASSPPGVSTPYEQYF; j_gene: TRBJ2-7; d_gene: -; abundance: -; v_gene: TRBV18
CDR3nt: TGTGCCAGCAGTTCCATCCCCCGGACTAGCGGGGGGGCCGTCTACGAGCAGTACTTC; CDR3aa: CASSSIPRTSGGAVYEQYF; j_gene: TRBJ2-7; d_gene: TRBD2; abundance: -; v_gene: TRBV27
CDR3nt: TGTGCCAGCTCACCACCAAACAGCCACACCGGGGAGCTGTTTTTT; CDR3aa: CASSPPNSHTGELFF; j_gene: TRBJ2-2; d_gene: -; abundance: -; v_gene: TRBV18
CDR3nt: TGTGCCAGCAGTGAAGTTCCCCTCGGGGAGCAGTACTTC; CDR3aa: CASSEVPLGEQYF; j_gene: TRBJ2-7; d_gene: -; abundance: -; v_gene: TRBV2
CDR3nt: TGTGCCAGCAGCCGAGCGGGATCACCCCTCCACTTT; CDR3aa: CASSRAGSPLHF; j_gene: TRBJ1-6; d_gene: -; abundance: once; v_gene: TRBV16
CDR3nt: TGTGCCAGCCTTGTAGCGGGGGGCGTCTTCCGAGACAATGAGCAGTTCTTC; CDR3aa: CASLVAGGVFRDNEQFF; j_gene: TRBJ2-1; d_gene: TRBD2; abundance: -; v_gene: TRBV28
CDR3nt: TGCGCCAGCAGCCGCGAGGCTGTTGAGCAGTTCTTC; CDR3aa: CASSREAVEQFF; j_gene: TRBJ2-1; d_gene: -; abundance: -; v_gene: TRBV5-1
CDR3nt: TGCAGCGTTGCGGGACTAGCGGGAGGGCAGTACAATGAGCAGTTCTTC; CDR3aa: CSVAGLAGGQYNEQFF; j_gene: TRBJ2-1; d_gene: TRBD2; abundance: -; v_gene: TRBV29-1
CDR3nt: TGTGCCAGCAGTTTAGACAGTGAATATGGCTACACCTTC; CDR3aa: CASSLDSEYGYTF; j_gene: TRBJ1-2; d_gene: -; abundance: -; v_gene: TRBV28
CDR3nt: TGTGCCACCAGCCACACCTCGTCTTCCACCGGGGAGCTGTTTTTT; CDR3aa: CATSHTSSSTGELFF; j_gene: TRBJ2-2; d_gene: -; abundance: -; v_gene: TRBV24-1
CDR3nt: TGTGCCAGCAGGAATTTGGACTCCAAAAACATTCAGTACTTC; CDR3aa: CASRNLDSKNIQYF; j_gene: TRBJ2-4; d_gene: -; abundance: -; v_gene: TRBV21-1
CDR3nt: TGTGCCTGGACTGAGACAGGGGGTGTGGATGGCTACACCTTC; CDR3aa: CAWTETGGVDGYTF; j_gene: TRBJ1-2; d_gene: TRBD1; abundance: -; v_gene: TRBV30
CDR3nt: TGTGCCAGCAGCCTCGACAGGGATGGTGGCTACACCTTC; CDR3aa: CASSLDRDGGYTF; j_gene: TRBJ1-2; d_gene: TRBD1; abundance: -; v_gene: TRBV6-6
CDR3nt: TGTGCCAGCAGTGGACAGGGGGCTTGGACTGAAGCTTTCTTT; CDR3aa: CASSGQGAWTEAFF; j_gene: TRBJ1-1; d_gene: TRBD1; abundance: -; v_gene: TRBV2
CDR3nt: TGTGCCAGCGCCGGGACAGCCGACGAAAAACTGTTTTTT; CDR3aa: CASAGTADEKLFF; j_gene: TRBJ1-4; d_gene: TRBD1; abundance: -; v_gene: TRBV16
CDR3nt: TGTGCCAGCAGCCAAGGAACGGTTTCTTCGGATACGCAGTATTTT; CDR3aa: CASSQGTVSSDTQYF; j_gene: TRBJ2-3; d_gene: -; abundance: -; v_gene: TRBV3-1/TRBV3-2
CDR3nt: TGTGCCAGCAGCGTAGATCTTCTTGGGACAGGGGTTAGTACGCAGTATTTT; CDR3aa: CASSVDLLGTGVSTQYF; j_gene: TRBJ2-3; d_gene: TRBD1; abundance: -; v_gene: TRBV9
CDR3nt: TGTGCCAGCAGACCAGGGGATCTGGAGACCCAGTACTTC; CDR3aa: CASRPGDLETQYF; j_gene: TRBJ2-5; d_gene: -; abundance: -; v_gene: TRBV5-5